The 29 T cell receptor beta chains below all came from one sample that was sequenced in a study of beta chain features in type 1 diabetes. Study-wide findings and caveats: Within each of all four CD4+ subsets, Type 1 diabetes patients had TCRB CDR3s that were moderately but significantly shorter.

Expressed TCRB transcripts were sequenced because the isolated RNA had all been reverse transcribed beforehand. This table comes from immunoSEQ multiplex PCR, and its TCRdb copy is limited to in-frame clones, with some not included. The data contain about 30,000 clones, approximately 55% of them singletons. No antigens are known for them. What was sequenced was Tregs from blood. Receptors originate from a woman younger than 35 with type 1 diabetes.

The rearrangement joins TRBV18 to TRBJ2-1; 9 bases map to TRBD1. The germline V gene has CDR1 KGHSH and CDR2 LQKENI. V lost 4 bases, J lost 15 bases, and 10 bases stayed unmatched. The CDR3 is 13 amino acids. As DNA, the CDR3 is TGTGCCAGCTCACAAGGACAGGGGCCCGACAGGTTCTTC. Its protein is CASSQGQGPDRFF.

V gene TRBV27 combines with J gene TRBJ2-1; tentative D call: TRBD2 (5 bases). The germline gives CDR1 MNHEY, CDR2 SMNVEV (reference sequence). The germline V and J ends were trimmed by 10 bases and 6 bases, with 31 bases remaining between them. CDR3 length equals 18 residues. This chain's CDR3 is CATRSPIRMARARNEQFF. The DNA of the CDR3 is TGTGCCACCAGATCCCCAATTAGAATGGCGAGGGCCCGCAATGAGCAGTTCTTC.

This chain uses TRBV11-2 with TRBJ2-3; 12 nucleotides agree with TRBD2. The V gene end was trimmed by 1 base and the J gene end by 5 bases; junction bases not matched to a gene: 1. Germline V lookup: CDR1 SGHAT, CDR2 FQNNGV. This CDR3 is built from 15 residues. CDR3 nucleotide sequence: TGTGCCAGCAGCTTAGCGACTAGCGGGAGAGATACGCAGTATTTT. Amino acids: CASSLATSGRDTQYF. Together with reference TRBV11-2 and TRBJ2-3, the CDR3 gives the full variable domain: EAGVAQSPRYKIIEKRQSVAFWCNPISGHATLYWYQQILGQGPKLLIQFQNNGVVDDSQLPKDRFSAERLKGVDSTLKIQPAKLEDSAVYLCASSLATSGRDTQYFGPGTRLTVL.

This clone has more than one count but fewer than ten. The chain uses TRBV10-3 and TRBJ1-5; weak D call: TRBD1 (6 bases). V was shortened by 8 bases and J by 2 bases, with 16 bases between the two germline ends. The CDR3 sequence is 15 residues long. Germline assignment: CDR1 ENHRY and CDR2 SYGVKD. CDR3 coding DNA: TGTGCCATCGGCGGGGGGGCTGAGCGCAATCAGCCCCAGCATTTT. Amino acid sequence: CAIGGGAERNQPQHF.

The chain joins TRBV18 to TRBJ2-3; a possible D gene is TRBD1 (6 bases). Germline values: CDR1 KGHSH, CDR2 LQKENI. The V and J ends lost 3 bases and 4 bases respectively, with 11 bases between them. The CDR3 is 14 residues long. DNA for the CDR3: TGTGCCAGCTCACCGCTACAGGGTCCAGATACGCAGTATTTT. Its protein is CASSPLQGPDTQYF.

The chain is built from TRBV5-4 and TRBJ1-2, with D possibly being TRBD1 (5 bases). V was shortened by 5 bases and J by 4 bases, with 15 bases between the two germline ends. The germline gives CDR1 SGHNT, CDR2 YYREEE (reference sequence). The CDR3 has 14 amino acids. The CDR3 here is CASSGGAGFYGYTF. In DNA, the CDR3 is TGTGCCAGCAGTGGCGGGGCTGGTTTCTATGGCTACACCTTC.

This chain links TRBV28 with TRBJ2-2, with a weak D call TRBD2 (6 bases). Germline V gene lookup returns CDR1 MDHEN and CDR2 SYDVKM. This CDR3 region has 15 residues. V lost 2 bases and J lost 5, with 12 bases in between. The CDR3 region is CASSLGAGITGELFF. The CDR3 DNA is TGTGCCAGCAGTTTAGGGGCGGGGATTACCGGGGAGCTGTTTTTT. Filled out from reference TRBV28 and TRBJ2-2, the complete variable domain reads DVKVTQSSRYLVKRTGEKVFLECVQDMDHENMFWYRQDPGLGLRLIYFSYDVKMKEKGDIPEGYSVSREKKERFSLILESASTNQTSMYLCASSLGAGITGELFFGEGSRLTVL.

V and J are TRBV6-6 and TRBJ2-1, with D possibly TRBD1 on 5 matching bases. The V gene's germline CDR1 is MNHNY and CDR2 SVGAGI (reference sequence). The length of the CDR3 is 15 residues. The V gene lost 6 bases and the J gene lost 6 bases, with 18 bases spanning the gap. The CDR3 bases are TGTGCCAGCAGGATTACAGGAATTTTAACCAATGAGCAGTTCTTC. Translation gives CASRITGILTNEQFF.

This clone was seen a handful of times. The gene calls are TRBV12-5 and TRBJ2-2, with 7 bases fitting TRBD2. The V gene end was trimmed by 7 bases and the J gene end by 7 bases; junction bases not matched to a gene: 12. From germline, CDR1 is LGHNT and CDR2 FRNRAP. The length of the CDR3 is 15 residues. The CDR3 loop is CASAPGGTRDGELFF. The CDR3, as DNA: TGTGCTAGTGCCCCCGGGGGGACTCGGGACGGGGAGCTGTTTTTT.

V gene TRBV27 combines with J gene TRBJ2-1; 12 nucleotides line up with TRBD1. This CDR3 has 16 amino acids. CDR1 and CDR2 (germline): MNHEY, SMNVEV (reference sequence). The V and J ends lost 11 bases and 7 bases, in that order; junction bases with no gene match: 15. This CDR3 reads CAVYHSGTGGINEQFF. In DNA form, the CDR3 reads TGTGCCGTCTACCACTCCGGGACAGGGGGCATTAATGAGCAGTTCTTC.

This clone appeared a few times. This rearrangement joins TRBV20-1 to TRBJ2-1, with no clear D. The germline V gene has CDR1 DFQATT and CDR2 SNEGSKA (reference sequence). The CDR3 loop spans 11 amino acids. V gave up 3 bases and J gave up 6 bases, with 6 bases separating them. Written as DNA, the CDR3 is TGCAGTGCTAGCGGTTTCAATGAGCAGTTCTTC. This translates into CSASGFNEQFF.

In its sample, this clone was seen a few times. The V gene is TRBV4-3, the J gene TRBJ2-1; D is perhaps TRBD2 (5 bases). The length of the CDR3 is 15 residues. V was pared by 2 bases and J by 4 bases, with 12 bases between. Looked up from germline, CDR1 is LGHNA and CDR2 is YSLEER. CDR3 sequence (DNA): TGCGCCAGCAGCCAAAGCCAGCGGAAATACAATGAGCAGTTCTTC. Translation: CASSQSQRKYNEQFF.

CDR3 in amino acids: CASSQTFRENTEAFF. The CDR3 nucleotides read TGCGCCAGCAGCCAAACCTTTAGAGAGAACACTGAAGCTTTCTTT. The chain couples TRBV4-1 to TRBJ1-1; no definite D call. The V gene's germline CDR1 is MGHRA and CDR2 YSYEKL. Between the trimmed V and J ends, which lost 2 bases and 1 base, there was a span of 11 bases. The CDR3 is made up of 15 amino acids.

This clone showed up just a few times. The chain links TRBV5-1 to TRBJ2-4; D might be TRBD2 (7 bases). The CDR3 has 16 amino acids. Germline loops: CDR1 SGHRS, CDR2 YFSETQ. Trimming took 0 bases from V and 3 from J, leaving 13 bases between them. CDR3 nucleotide sequence: TGCGCCAGCAGCTTGGATACAGGGAGGGGCAAAAACATTCAGTACTTC. Translation: CASSLDTGRGKNIQYF. Filled out from reference TRBV5-1 and TRBJ2-4, the complete variable domain reads KAGVTQTPRYLIKTRGQQVTLSCSPISGHRSVSWYQQTPGQGLQFLFEYFSETQRNKGNFPGRFSGRQFSNSRSEMNVSTLELGDSALYLCASSLDTGRGKNIQYFGAGTRLSVL.

This clone was counted between two and nine times. The gene calls are TRBV5-1 and TRBJ2-1; TRBD2 aligns across 13 bases. Germline CDR1 is SGHRS and CDR2 is YFSETQ. CDR3 length equals 19 residues. With V trimmed by 3 bases and J by 0 bases, 9 bases remained unmatched. CDR3 nucleotide sequence: TGCGCCAGCAGCTCCATTCCGGGACTAGCGGGGAGCTCCTACAATGAGCAGTTCTTC. Residues: CASSSIPGLAGSSYNEQFF.

J is TRBJ1-2 and V is TRBV7-9, with a tentative D call TRBD1 (5 bases). CDR3 size: 14 residues. The germline gives CDR1 SEHNR, CDR2 FQNEAQ (reference sequence). The V end lost 1 base, the J end lost 7 bases, and 13 bases lay between the germline ends. This chain's CDR3 is CASSLVDSQPGYTF. In DNA, the CDR3 is TGTGCCAGCAGCTTAGTAGACAGTCAGCCTGGCTACACCTTC. Based on the CDR3 plus reference TRBV7-9 and TRBJ1-2, the full variable domain is DTGVSQNPRHKITKRGQNVTFRCDPISEHNRLYWYRQTLGQGPEFLTYFQNEAQLEKSRLLSDRFSAERPKGSFSTLEIQRTEQGDSAMYLCASSLVDSQPGYTFGSGTRLTVV.

This clone is medium-sized (0.01 to 0.1%). The genes are TRBV7-8 and TRBJ2-2, with 7 positions matching TRBD2. Trimming at V came to 2 bases and at J to 5 bases, leaving 5 bases not matched to a gene. The CDR3 runs to 15 residues. Germline loops: CDR1 SGHVS, CDR2 FQNEAQ. For the CDR3, the DNA is TGTGCCAGCAGCTTAACGCTAGCGGAGACCGGGGAGCTGTTTTTT. This translates into CASSLTLAETGELFF.

The rearrangement links TRBV30 to TRBJ1-1; 7 bases line up with TRBD1. Unmatched junction bases numbered 13, after V lost 5 bases and J lost 4 bases. CDR3 length: 15 residues. Germline-derived CDR1 and CDR2 are GTSNPN and SVGIG (reference sequence). CDR3: CAWATRGLSATEAFF. The CDR3 coding sequence is TGTGCCTGGGCAACGAGGGGGCTTTCTGCCACTGAAGCTTTCTTT. Combining the CDR3 with reference TRBV30 and TRBJ1-1 gives the whole variable domain SQTIHQWPATLVQPVGSPLSLECTVEGTSNPNLYWYRQAAGRGLQLLFYSVGIGQISSEVPQNLSASRPQDRQFILSSKKLLLSDSGFYLCAWATRGLSATEAFFGQGTRLTVV.

The table lists this clone with a few counts. The chain has TRBV30 and TRBJ2-5, with 9 bases that match TRBD2. Germline loops: CDR1 GTSNPN, CDR2 SVGIG (reference sequence). With V trimmed by 7 bases and J by 3 bases, 3 bases remained unmatched. The length of the CDR3 is 12 residues. The CDR3 region is CASGTSKETQYF. CDR3 nucleotides: TGTGCCTCCGGGACTAGCAAAGAGACCCAGTACTTC.

This clone was detected a few times. The chain employs TRBV5-1 and TRBJ2-1, with 8 bases that match TRBD2. The J segment lost 6 bases and the V segment lost 2 bases, leaving 4 bases of the junction unmatched. This CDR3 has 14 residues. CDR1 and CDR2 (germline): SGHRS, YFSETQ. As DNA, the CDR3 is TGCGCCAGCAGCTTATTAGGGACTAGCAATGAGCAGTTCTTC. Protein: CASSLLGTSNEQFF. Supplemented by reference TRBV5-1 and TRBJ2-1, the full variable domain reads KAGVTQTPRYLIKTRGQQVTLSCSPISGHRSVSWYQQTPGQGLQFLFEYFSETQRNKGNFPGRFSGRQFSNSRSEMNVSTLELGDSALYLCASSLLGTSNEQFFGPGTRLTVL.

CDR3 in DNA: TGTGCCAGTAGTATGAGGTCCGAAGGGACAGGTGTCCAGCATTTT. Its translation is CASSMRSEGTGVQHF. V gene TRBV19 combines with J gene TRBJ1-5; 8 nucleotides align to TRBD1. Germline V lookup: CDR1 LNHDA, CDR2 SQIVND (reference sequence). The CDR3 is 15 residues long. V was pared by 3 bases and J by 12 bases, with 13 bases of the junction left unmatched.

This clone has just a few counts. The rearrangement uses TRBV28 and TRBJ1-6, with 8 nucleotides matching TRBD1. V shed 6 bases, J shed 9 bases, and the junction held 10 bases outside the gene matches. Germline V gives CDR1 MDHEN, CDR2 SYDVKM. The CDR3 is 15 amino acids. The CDR3 nucleotides read TGTGCCAGCAGATACCAGGGGGCGATGGGTTCACCCCTCCACTTT. Protein sequence: CASRYQGAMGSPLHF.

The chain carries TRBV7-2 and TRBJ2-1; D is ambiguous. The CDR3 has 14 amino acids. From germline, CDR1 is SGHTA and CDR2 FQGNSA. Trimming took 1 base from V and 3 from J, leaving 7 bases between them. CDR3 amino acids: CASSLDYNYNEQFF. CDR3 sequence (DNA): TGTGCCAGCAGCTTAGACTATAACTACAATGAGCAGTTCTTC.

The chain is built from TRBV5-4 and TRBJ1-1; D may be TRBD1 (5 bases). V was shortened by 3 bases and J by 11 bases, with 20 bases between the two germline ends. The CDR3 runs 14 residues. Germline V CDR1 and CDR2: SGHNT, YYREEE (reference sequence). The CDR3 DNA reads as TGTGCCAGCAGCTCACAACTTGGTCAGGGAAGGGCTTTCTTT. Translated: CASSSQLGQGRAFF.

The chain couples TRBV30 to TRBJ2-7; D may be TRBD2 (6 bases). Germline V gives CDR1 GTSNPN, CDR2 SVGIG (reference sequence). Trimming shortened V by 2 bases and J by 7 bases, and 15 bases separated the two germline ends. The CDR3 runs 13 residues. This CDR3 is CAWSLGGVGEQYV. CDR3 sequence (DNA): TGTGCCTGGAGTCTTGGAGGGGTGGGGGAGCAGTACGTC.

CDR3 coding DNA: TGTGCCAGCAGCCACCCACAGGGAGACATTCAGTACTTC. Translated, it gives CASSHPQGDIQYF. The V gene is TRBV5-6, the J gene TRBJ2-4, with D possibly TRBD1 on 6 matching bases. The CDR3 has 13 amino acids. The germline V gene encodes CDR1 SGHDT and CDR2 YYEEEE. V lost 4 bases and J lost 8, with 13 bases in between.

This chain uses TRBV28 with TRBJ2-3; D possibly corresponds to TRBD2 (5 bases). Germline assignment: CDR1 MDHEN and CDR2 SYDVKM. Between the trimmed V and J ends, which lost 7 bases and 4 bases, there was a span of 9 bases. This CDR3 comprises 12 residues. CDR3 coding DNA: TGTGCCAGCAACACCGGGGCAGATACGCAGTATTTT. Translated: CASNTGADTQYF. Using reference TRBV28 and TRBJ2-3 for the parts outside the CDR3, the full variable domain is DVKVTQSSRYLVKRTGEKVFLECVQDMDHENMFWYRQDPGLGLRLIYFSYDVKMKEKGDIPEGYSVSREKKERFSLILESASTNQTSMYLCASNTGADTQYFGPGTRLTVL.

This clone was counted between two and nine times. J is TRBJ2-3 and V is TRBV5-1; the D is unclear. The CDR3 is 14 amino acids. The germline V and J ends were trimmed by 2 bases and 6 bases, with 13 bases remaining between them. Germline lookup yields CDR1 SGHRS and CDR2 YFSETQ. Written as DNA, the CDR3 is TGCGCCAGCAGCTTAAGTCCAGGTGACGATACGCAGTATTTT. This sequence encodes CASSLSPGDDTQYF.

This clone was counted a few times. The chain employs TRBV5-1 and TRBJ2-1, with 7 bases aligning to TRBD1. Germline V lookup: CDR1 SGHRS, CDR2 YFSETQ. This CDR3 has 12 amino acids. V shed 0 bases, J shed 13 bases, and the junction held 4 bases outside the gene matches. CDR3 DNA sequence: TGCGCCAGCAGCTTGGGGTGGGACAGTCAGTTCTTC. Amino acids: CASSLGWDSQFF.